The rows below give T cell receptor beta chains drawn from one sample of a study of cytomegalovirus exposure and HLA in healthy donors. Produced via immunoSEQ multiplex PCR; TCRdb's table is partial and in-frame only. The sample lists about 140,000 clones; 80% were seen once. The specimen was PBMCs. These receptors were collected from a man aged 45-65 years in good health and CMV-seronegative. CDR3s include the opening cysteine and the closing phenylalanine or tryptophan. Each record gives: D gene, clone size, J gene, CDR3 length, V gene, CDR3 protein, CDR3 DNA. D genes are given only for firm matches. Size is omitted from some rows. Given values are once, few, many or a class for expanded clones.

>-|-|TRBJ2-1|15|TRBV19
CASSSEGGVYNEQFF
TGTGCCAGTAGTTCAGAAGGGGGGGTCTACAATGAGCAGTTCTTC
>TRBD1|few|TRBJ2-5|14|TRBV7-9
CASSLDRGRETQYF
TGTGCCAGCAGCCTGGACAGGGGGCGAGAGACCCAGTACTTC
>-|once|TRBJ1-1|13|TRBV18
CASSSERKTEAFF
TGTGCCAGCTCATCAGAGAGGAAGACTGAAGCTTTCTTT
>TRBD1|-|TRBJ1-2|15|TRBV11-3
CASSLRTGGHYGYTF
TGTGCCAGCAGCCTGCGGACAGGGGGGCACTATGGCTACACCTTC
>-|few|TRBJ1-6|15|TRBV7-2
CASSFQGLGYSPLHF
TGTGCCAGCAGCTTCCAGGGCTTGGGGTATTCACCCCTCCACTTT
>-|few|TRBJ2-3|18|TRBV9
CASSVAQGMRTSTDTQYF
TGTGCCAGCAGCGTAGCGCAGGGGATGAGGACTAGCACAGATACGCAGTATTTT
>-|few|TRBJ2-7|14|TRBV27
CASSLSTQGNEQYF
TGTGCCAGCAGTTTATCGACCCAGGGGAACGAGCAGTACTTC
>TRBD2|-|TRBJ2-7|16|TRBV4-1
CASSLTPASGSYEQYF
TGCGCCAGCAGCCTTACACCGGCTAGCGGGAGCTACGAGCAGTACTTC
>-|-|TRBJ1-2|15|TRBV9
CASSYGNTLNYGYTF
TGTGCCAGCAGCTACGGGAACACCCTTAACTATGGCTACACCTTC
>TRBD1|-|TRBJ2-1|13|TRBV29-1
CSVVEGTVHEQFF
TGCAGCGTTGTCGAAGGGACAGTACATGAGCAGTTCTTC
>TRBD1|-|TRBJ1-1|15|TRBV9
CASSPYRGKNTEAFF
TGTGCCAGCAGCCCTTACAGGGGTAAGAACACTGAAGCTTTCTTT
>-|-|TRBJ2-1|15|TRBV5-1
CASSLARSGNGEQFF
TGCGCCAGCAGCTTGGCCAGGTCAGGGAATGGTGAGCAGTTCTTC
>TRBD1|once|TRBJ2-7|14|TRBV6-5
CASSLGDSSSEQYF
TGTGCCAGCAGTCTTGGGGACAGTAGTTCCGAGCAGTACTTC
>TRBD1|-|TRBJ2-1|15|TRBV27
CASSLYGTGDTEQFF
TGTGCCAGCAGTTTATACGGGACAGGGGATACTGAGCAGTTCTTC
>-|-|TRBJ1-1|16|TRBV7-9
CASSLLQASMNTEAFF
TGTGCCAGCAGCTTACTTCAGGCAAGCATGAACACTGAAGCTTTCTTT
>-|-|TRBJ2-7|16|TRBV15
CATSRAFPGLNYEQYF
TGTGCCACCAGCAGAGCTTTCCCGGGACTCAACTACGAGCAGTACTTC
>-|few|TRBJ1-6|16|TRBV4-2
CASSPKSGGGNSPLHF
TGTGCCAGCAGCCCGAAAAGTGGGGGAGGTAATTCACCCCTCCACTTT
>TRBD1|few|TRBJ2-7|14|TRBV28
CASSPADRAYEQYF
TGTGCCAGCAGCCCTGCGGACAGGGCCTACGAGCAGTACTTC
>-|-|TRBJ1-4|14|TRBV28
CASKDGGHNEKLFF
TGTGCCAGCAAGGACGGCGGGCATAATGAAAAACTGTTTTTT
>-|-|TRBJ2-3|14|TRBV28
CASGRDWGEDTQYF
TGTGCCAGCGGGAGAGATTGGGGGGAAGATACGCAGTATTTT
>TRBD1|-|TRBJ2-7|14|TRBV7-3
CASSPDRGSYEQYF
TGTGCCAGCAGCCCGGACAGGGGCTCCTACGAGCAGTACTTC
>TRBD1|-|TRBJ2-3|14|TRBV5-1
CASSLGTATDTQYF
TGCGCCAGCAGCTTAGGGACAGCCACAGATACGCAGTATTTT
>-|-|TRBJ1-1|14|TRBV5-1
CASSSTRPDTEAFF
TGCGCCAGCAGCTCCACGAGGCCGGACACTGAAGCTTTCTTT
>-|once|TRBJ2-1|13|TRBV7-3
CASSKRPGFEQFF
TGTGCCAGCAGCAAGCGGCCGGGGTTTGAGCAGTTCTTC
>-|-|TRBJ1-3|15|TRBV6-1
CASSSGQTAVNTIYF
TGTGCCAGCAGCTCCGGACAGACCGCGGTGAACACCATATATTTT
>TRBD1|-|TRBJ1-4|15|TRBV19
CASSTAGTGREKLFF
TGTGCCAGTAGTACTGCCGGGACAGGGCGTGAAAAACTGTTTTTT
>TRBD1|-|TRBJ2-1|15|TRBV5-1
CASSSTGEAYNEQFF
TGCGCCAGCAGCTCGACAGGGGAGGCCTACAATGAGCAGTTCTTC
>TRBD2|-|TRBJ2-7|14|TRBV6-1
CASIPAGLYSEQYF
TGTGCCAGTATACCCGCGGGACTATATTCCGAGCAGTACTTC
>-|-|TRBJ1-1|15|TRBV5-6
CASSLPRMTGTEAFF
TGTGCCAGCAGCTTACCACGGATGACAGGCACTGAAGCTTTCTTT
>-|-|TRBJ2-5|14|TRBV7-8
CASRPSFSGETQYF
TGTGCCAGCAGACCTAGTTTTTCGGGTGAGACCCAGTACTTC